This T cell receptor beta chain was profiled in a study of T cells in severe cutaneous drug reactions. In the study overall: Enrollment required a probable or definite RegiSCAR diagnosis of SJS/TEN or DRESS.

This CDR3 spans 13 amino acids. Sequenced patients had Stevens-Johnson syndrome or toxic epidermal necrolysis caused by carbamazepine. About five Han Chinese and roughly six European CBZ-SJS/TEN patients gave blood repertoires. Bulk and single-cell libraries used iRepertoire multiplex PCR with TCR subtype-specific primers. TCRdb reprocessed the multiplex PCR reads and stores each CDR3 protein as one record, lacking DNA. The sample spans 20,000 to 25,000 distinct CDR3 sequences; the ten largest clones claim 6.5% to 8%. As concerns this clonotype: Its antigen is currently unknown.

Study results and limitations: Blister cells averaged roughly 31% and PBMC roughly 5% TRBV12-4 in carbamazepine-induced Stevens-Johnson syndrome or toxic epidermal necrolysis patients. A public TCRbeta CDR3 appeared in all seven CBZ-SJS/TEN blister samples, averaging roughly 15%.

The receptor was derived from a human donor with toxic epidermal necrolysis, a severe cutaneous drug reaction. The chain couples TRBV12-3 or TRBV12-4 to TRBJ2-7; lacking DNA, the TRBD2 call made by TCRdb goes unchecked. Sequencing was carried out using PBMCs. The CDR3 protein is CASSPSVPYEQYF.